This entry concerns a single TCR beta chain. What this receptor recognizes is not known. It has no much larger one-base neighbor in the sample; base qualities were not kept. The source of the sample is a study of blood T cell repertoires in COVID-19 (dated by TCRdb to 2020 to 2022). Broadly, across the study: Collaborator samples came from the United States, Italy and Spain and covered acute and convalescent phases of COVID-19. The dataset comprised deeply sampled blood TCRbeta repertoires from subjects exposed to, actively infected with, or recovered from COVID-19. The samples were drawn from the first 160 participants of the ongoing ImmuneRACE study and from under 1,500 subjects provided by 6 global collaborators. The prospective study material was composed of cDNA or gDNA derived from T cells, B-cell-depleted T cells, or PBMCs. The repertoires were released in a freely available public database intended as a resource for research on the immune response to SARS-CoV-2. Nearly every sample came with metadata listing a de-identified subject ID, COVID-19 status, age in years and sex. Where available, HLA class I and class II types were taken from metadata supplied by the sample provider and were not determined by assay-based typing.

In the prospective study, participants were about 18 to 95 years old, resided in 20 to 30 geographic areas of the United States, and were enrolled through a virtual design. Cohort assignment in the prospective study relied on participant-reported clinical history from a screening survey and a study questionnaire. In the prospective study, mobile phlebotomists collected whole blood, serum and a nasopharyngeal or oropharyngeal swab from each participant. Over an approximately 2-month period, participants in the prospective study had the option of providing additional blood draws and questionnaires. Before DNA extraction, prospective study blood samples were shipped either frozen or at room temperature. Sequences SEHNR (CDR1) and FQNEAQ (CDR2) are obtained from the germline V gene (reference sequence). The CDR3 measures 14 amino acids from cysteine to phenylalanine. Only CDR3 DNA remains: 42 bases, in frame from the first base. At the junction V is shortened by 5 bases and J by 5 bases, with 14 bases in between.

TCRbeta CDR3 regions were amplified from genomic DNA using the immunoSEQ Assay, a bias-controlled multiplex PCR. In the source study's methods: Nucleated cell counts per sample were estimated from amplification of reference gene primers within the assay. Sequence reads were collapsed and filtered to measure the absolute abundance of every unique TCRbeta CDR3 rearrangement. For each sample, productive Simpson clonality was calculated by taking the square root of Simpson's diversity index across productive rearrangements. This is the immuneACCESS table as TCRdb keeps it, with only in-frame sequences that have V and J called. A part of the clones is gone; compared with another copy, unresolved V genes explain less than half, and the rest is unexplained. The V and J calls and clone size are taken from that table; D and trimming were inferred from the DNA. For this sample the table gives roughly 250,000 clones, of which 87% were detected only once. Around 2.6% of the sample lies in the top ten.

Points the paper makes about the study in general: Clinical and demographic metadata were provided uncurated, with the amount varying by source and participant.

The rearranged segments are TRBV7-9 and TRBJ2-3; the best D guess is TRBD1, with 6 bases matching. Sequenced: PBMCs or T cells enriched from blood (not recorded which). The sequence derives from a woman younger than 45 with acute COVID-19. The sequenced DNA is TGTGCCAGCAGCCTGACTACAGGGATAGATACGCAGTATTTT. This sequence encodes CASSLTTGIDTQYF. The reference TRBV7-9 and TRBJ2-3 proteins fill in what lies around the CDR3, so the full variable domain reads DTGVSQNPRHKITKRGQNVTFRCDPISEHNRLYWYRQTLGQGPEFLTYFQNEAQLEKSRLLSDRFSAERPKGSFSTLEIQRTEQGDSAMYLCASSLTTGIDTQYFGPGTRLTVL.